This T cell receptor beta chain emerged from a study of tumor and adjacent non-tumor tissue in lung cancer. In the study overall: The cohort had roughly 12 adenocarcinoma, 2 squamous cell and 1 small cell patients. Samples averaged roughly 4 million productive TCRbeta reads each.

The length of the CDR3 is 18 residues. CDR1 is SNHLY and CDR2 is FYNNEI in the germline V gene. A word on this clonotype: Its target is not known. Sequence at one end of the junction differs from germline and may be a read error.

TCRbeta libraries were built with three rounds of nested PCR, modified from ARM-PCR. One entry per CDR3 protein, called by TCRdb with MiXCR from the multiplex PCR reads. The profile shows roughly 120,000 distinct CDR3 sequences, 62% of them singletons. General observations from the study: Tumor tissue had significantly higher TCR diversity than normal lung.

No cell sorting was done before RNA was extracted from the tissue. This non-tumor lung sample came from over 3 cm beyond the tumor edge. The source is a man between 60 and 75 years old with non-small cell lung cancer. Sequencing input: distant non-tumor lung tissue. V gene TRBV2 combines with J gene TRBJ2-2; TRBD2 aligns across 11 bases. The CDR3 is CVSSKVAGGPGSTGELFF. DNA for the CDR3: TGTGTCAGCAGTAAAGTAGCGGGAGGGCCGGGGAGCACCGGGGAGCTGTTTTTT.